Reported below is one T cell receptor beta chain. Its antigen is not known. The V gene end was trimmed by 3 bases and the J gene end by 7 bases; junction bases not matched to a gene: 5. Germline V lookup: CDR1 SGDLS, CDR2 YYNGEE. This CDR3 comprises 13 residues. The data belong to a study of cytomegalovirus exposure and HLA in healthy donors. Study background: Falling in the Caucasian-associated ancestry cluster were 65% to 90% of about 400 genotyped donors. General study results and limits: Segments of the TCR beta V type were, in most cases, productive about 87% or about 30% of the time in an earlier analysis. In a later analysis, donors in an Asian-associated ancestry cluster reportedly had fewer N-insertions in productive TCRs than the cohort mean.

Amplification used 60 Vbeta primers and 13 Jbeta primers. In the original workflow: Counted up in a later analysis, unique TCR beta chains came to about 80 million, with about 10 million shared. The data were produced by immunoSEQ multiplex PCR, yet TCRdb's version contains in-frame clones alone and is incomplete. V and J calls and clone size come straight from that table; D and trimming were deduced from the DNA. The sample lists 120,000 or so clones; roughly four fifths were seen once. The chain joins TRBV9 to TRBJ1-1, with 8 bases identical to TRBD1. The clonotype comes from a man aged 18 to 35 in good health and CMV-seronegative. Sequenced input: PBMCs. CDR3 bases: TGTGCCAGCAGCGACAGGGGGAAGGGTGAAGCTTTCTTT. Its translation: CASSDRGKGEAFF. Complete variable domain (other parts from reference TRBV9 and TRBJ1-1): DSGVTQTPKHLITATGQRVTLRCSPRSGDLSVYWYQQSLDQGLQFLIQYYNGEERAKGNILERFSAQQFPDLHSELNLSSLELGDSALYFCASSDRGKGEAFFGQGTRLTVV.